The 11 T cell receptor beta chains given below trace back to one sample, sequenced in a study of CD8+CD57+ T cells in acquired aplastic anemia. Genomic DNA provided the template from which TCR beta VDJ and CDR3 profiles were obtained. TCRdb reprocessed the reads via MiXCR and lists one record per CDR3 protein. The top ten clones hold around a third of a sample with about 110,000 distinct CDR3 sequences, about half of them seen once. Sample: sorted CD4+, CD8+, or CD8+CD57+ T cells (not recorded which) from PBMCs. These receptors were taken from a human donor in good health, serving as a control.

V usage is TRBV13 and J usage is TRBJ1-1, with D hard to call. This CDR3 comprises 13 residues. Trimming removed 9 bases at V and 1 base at J, with 12 bases between. In germline, CDR1 is PRHDT, CDR2 FYEKMQ (reference sequence). CDR3 sequence reads: CASCWETNTEAFF. The DNA for the CDR3 is TGTGCCAGTTGCTGGGAGACGAACACTGAAGCTTTCTTT.

The table lists this clonotype with a few counts. This chain uses TRBV10-2 with TRBJ2-7; D possibly corresponds to TRBD2 (5 bases). The CDR3 spans 14 residues. Germline lookup yields CDR1 WSHSY and CDR2 SAAADI. Trimming took 3 bases from V and 9 from J, leaving 18 bases between them. This CDR3 is CASSEVARRRGQYF. The CDR3 region has the DNA TGCGCCAGCAGTGAAGTAGCGAGACGGCGAGGGCAGTACTTC.

The V call is TRBV6-2 or TRBV6-3, the J call TRBJ2-5, with a tentative D call TRBD2 (7 bases). Trimming cost V 8 bases and J 4 bases, with 17 bases left between them. The V gene's germline CDR1 is MNHEY and CDR2 SVGEGT. The CDR3 totals 14 residues. The DNA for the CDR3 is TGTGCCAGCGAACGGACAGCGGGGTTAGAGACCCAGTACTTC. Translating it yields CASERTAGLETQYF.

Of note for this clonotype: This CDR3 is missing its conserved last phenylalanine or tryptophan, likely due to a read error. The chain combines TRBV10-3 with TRBJ1-6; no clear D gene. Germline CDR1 and CDR2: ENHRY and SYGVKD. The CDR3 runs to 15 residues. CDR3 nucleotides: TGCGCCATCCGGCTTGGGGTCTCCTATAATTCACCCCTCCACTAT. Protein: CAIRLGVSYNSPLHY.

This clonotype was counted a few times. The gene calls are TRBV25-1 and TRBJ1-2; maybe TRBD1 (5 bases). With 7 bases removed from V and 7 bases from J, the gap between germline ends came to 19 bases. This CDR3 is 14 amino acids long. CDR1 is MGHDK, CDR2 SYGVNS, per germline. The CDR3 region is CASIDARETRGYTF. Written as DNA, the CDR3 is TGTGCCAGCATAGACGCCAGGGAGACGCGTGGCTACACCTTC.

The J gene is TRBJ2-7, the V gene TRBV7-8, with D tentatively TRBD2 (5 bases). Trimming pared 6 bases from V and 2 bases from J, leaving 11 bases between. The CDR3 has 13 residues. The germline V gene encodes CDR1 SGHVS and CDR2 FQNEAQ. CDR3 in DNA: TGTGCCAGCAGTCCTTCGCGGGCCTACGAGCAGTACTTC. The encoded protein is CASSPSRAYEQYF.

This clonotype was observed a handful of times. The chain has TRBV28 and TRBJ2-1, with unresolved D. Trimming shortened V by 2 bases and J by 10 bases, and 9 bases separated the two germline ends. CDR1 is MDHEN, CDR2 SYDVKM, per germline. This CDR3 is built from 12 residues. The CDR3 DNA reads TGTGCCAGCAGTTTAGGAAGGCTCGAGCAGTTCTTC. Protein: CASSLGRLEQFF. Drawing the rest from reference TRBV28 and TRBJ2-1, the complete variable domain is DVKVTQSSRYLVKRTGEKVFLECVQDMDHENMFWYRQDPGLGLRLIYFSYDVKMKEKGDIPEGYSVSREKKERFSLILESASTNQTSMYLCASSLGRLEQFFGPGTRLTVL.

V gene TRBV10-3 combines with J gene TRBJ2-7; a possible D gene is TRBD1 (6 bases). V was clipped by 10 bases and J by 6 bases, with 22 bases between them. CDR3 length: 14 amino acids. Per the germline V gene, CDR1 is ENHRY and CDR2 is SYGVKD. The CDR3 DNA is TGTGCCAGCAAACGAACAACAGGGCCCGGCGAGCAGTACTTC. Translating it yields CASKRTTGPGEQYF.

This clonotype has just a few counts. The chain combines TRBV11-2 with TRBJ1-3; tentatively, D is TRBD1 (5 bases). Germline assignment: CDR1 SGHAT and CDR2 FQNNGV. The CDR3 runs to 14 residues. Trimming took off 6 bases at V and 3 bases at J, with 12 bases between the two ends. The CDR3 sequence: CASRPREFGNTIYF. Here the CDR3 DNA reads TGTGCCAGCAGGCCCAGGGAGTTTGGAAACACCATATATTTT.

In this sample, this clonotype turned up a few times. The CDR3: CASSRGTGDQPQHF. CDR3 nucleotides: TGTGCCAGCAGCCGCGGGACAGGGGATCAGCCCCAGCATTTT. The chain links TRBV5-4 to TRBJ1-5; 10 bases map to TRBD1. This CDR3 has 14 residues. V lost 4 bases, J lost 5 bases, and 3 bases stayed unmatched. Germline V gene data show CDR1 as SGHNT and CDR2 as YYREEE (reference sequence).

V and J are TRBV29-1 and TRBJ2-1; D remains ambiguous. Looked up from germline, CDR1 is SQVTM and CDR2 is ANQGSEA. The CDR3 has 12 residues. With 4 bases removed from V and 0 bases from J, the gap between germline ends came to 4 bases. CDR3 coding DNA: TGCAGCGTTGCCGGCTCCTACAATGAGCAGTTCTTC. Its protein product is CSVAGSYNEQFF.